This T cell receptor (beta chain) emerged from a study of T cells in Graves' hyperthyroidism and ophthalmopathy. Study findings and constraints: A 13 V-J signature model discriminated ophthalmopathy versus stable hyperthyroidism.

It was RNA transcripts that yielded the amplified TCR beta CDR3 regions. With the HTBI primer set, the TCR CDR3 went through a first round of RT-PCR. TCRdb reanalysed the multiplex PCR reads using MiXCR and keeps one entry per CDR3 protein. Of tens of thousands of distinct CDR3 sequences listed, roughly 50% are singletons. This CDR3 has 13 amino acids. V gave up 6 bases and J gave up 0 bases, with 10 bases separating them. Germline assignment: CDR1 SQVTM and CDR2 ANQGSEA. This clonotype is medium-sized within its sample. The antigen is unknown. The gene calls are TRBV29-1 and TRBJ2-3; D ambiguous. The specimen sequenced was blood. This clonotype was sampled from a woman aged 45-65 years with Graves' hyperthyroidism that later progressed to Graves' ophthalmopathy. CDR3: CSVSVGSTDTQYF. Here the CDR3 DNA reads TGCAGCGTATCCGTTGGGAGCACAGATACGCAGTATTTT.